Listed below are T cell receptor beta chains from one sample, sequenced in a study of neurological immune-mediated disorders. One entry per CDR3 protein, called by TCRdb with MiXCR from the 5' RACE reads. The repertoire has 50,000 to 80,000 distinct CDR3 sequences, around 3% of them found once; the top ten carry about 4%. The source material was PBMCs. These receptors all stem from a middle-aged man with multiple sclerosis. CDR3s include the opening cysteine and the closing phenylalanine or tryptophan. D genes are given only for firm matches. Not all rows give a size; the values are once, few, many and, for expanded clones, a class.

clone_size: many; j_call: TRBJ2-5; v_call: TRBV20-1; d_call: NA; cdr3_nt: TGCAGTGCGACGACTATCCAAGGGACCCAGTACTTC; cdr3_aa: CSATTIQGTQYF
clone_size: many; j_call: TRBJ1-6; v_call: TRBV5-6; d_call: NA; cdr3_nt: TGTGCCAGCAGCCTTAACGGGAGAATGGTTCTACCCCTCCACTTT; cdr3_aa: CASSLNGRMVLPLHF
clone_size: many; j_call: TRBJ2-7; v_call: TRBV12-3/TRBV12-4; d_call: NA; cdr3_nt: TGTGCCAGCCGACCGGGGAGCTCCTACGAGCAGTACTTC; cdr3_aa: CASRPGSSYEQYF
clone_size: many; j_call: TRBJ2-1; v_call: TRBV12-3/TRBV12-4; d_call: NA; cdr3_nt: TGTGCCAGCAGTCCGGGGGTTGAGCAGTTCTTC; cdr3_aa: CASSPGVEQFF
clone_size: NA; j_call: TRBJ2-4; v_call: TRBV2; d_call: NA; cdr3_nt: TGTGCCAGCAGGGGCAGATTAGCCACCAAAAACATTCAGTACTTC; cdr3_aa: CASRGRLATKNIQYF
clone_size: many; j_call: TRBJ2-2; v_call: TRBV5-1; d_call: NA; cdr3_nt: TGCGCCAGCAGCGCTAACCCGACGAACACCGGGGAGCTGTTTTTT; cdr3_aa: CASSANPTNTGELFF
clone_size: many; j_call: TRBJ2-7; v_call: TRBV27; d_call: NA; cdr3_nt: TGTGCCAGCAGTGAAACTTATGGGGACCCACTGTCCTACGAGCAGTACTTC; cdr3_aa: CASSETYGDPLSYEQYF
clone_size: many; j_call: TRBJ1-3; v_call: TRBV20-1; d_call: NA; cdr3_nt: TGCAGTGCTAGAGCTCTAGGGCAGGACAGCTCTGGAAACACCATATATTTT; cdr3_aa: CSARALGQDSSGNTIYF
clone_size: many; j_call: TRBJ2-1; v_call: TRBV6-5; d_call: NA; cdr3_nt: TGTGCCAGCAGTTTGGGAGGTATAGCGGCCGACCCCTCCTACAATGAGCAGTTCTTC; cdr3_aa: CASSLGGIAADPSYNEQFF
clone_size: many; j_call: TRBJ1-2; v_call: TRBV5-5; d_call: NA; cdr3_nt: TGTGCCAGCAGCCGGACAGAGCCCTATGGCTACACCTTC; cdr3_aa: CASSRTEPYGYTF
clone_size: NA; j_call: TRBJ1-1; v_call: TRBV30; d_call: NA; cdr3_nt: TGTGCCTGCCCCTCCTCCAAGGGCGGCGAAGCTTTCTTT; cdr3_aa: CACPSSKGGEAFF
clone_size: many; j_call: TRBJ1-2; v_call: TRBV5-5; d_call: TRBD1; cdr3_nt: TGTGCCAGCAGCTCGACAGGGGGGAATGGCTACACCTTC; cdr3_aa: CASSSTGGNGYTF
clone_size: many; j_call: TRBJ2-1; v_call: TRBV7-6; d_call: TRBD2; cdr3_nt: TGTGCCAGCAGCTTAATGCCTCGGGCAGGAGTAACGGGGCTAGCGGGAAACTTCTACAATGAGCAGTTCTTC; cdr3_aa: CASSLMPRAGVTGLAGNFYNEQFF
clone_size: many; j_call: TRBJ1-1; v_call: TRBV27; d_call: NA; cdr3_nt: TGTGCCAGCTTTTCAACAGGCCTGAACACTGAAGCTTTCTTT; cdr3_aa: CASFSTGLNTEAFF
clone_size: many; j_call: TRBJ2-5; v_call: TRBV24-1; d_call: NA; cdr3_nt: TGTGCCACCAGTGACCCTCAACAGGGAGAGACCCAGTACTTC; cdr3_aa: CATSDPQQGETQYF
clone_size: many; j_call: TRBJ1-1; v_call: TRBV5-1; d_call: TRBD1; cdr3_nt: TGCGCCAGCAGCCCCTCGGACAGGTGGAACACTGAAGCTTTCTTT; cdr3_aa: CASSPSDRWNTEAFF
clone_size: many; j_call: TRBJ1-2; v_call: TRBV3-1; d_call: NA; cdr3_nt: TGTGCCAGCAGCCAGCGCTCCACGGGCTACACCTTC; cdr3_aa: CASSQRSTGYTF
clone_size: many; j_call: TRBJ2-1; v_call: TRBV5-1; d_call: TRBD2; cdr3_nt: TGCGCCAGCAGCGGTGGACTAGACCCCCGTCGGCGTGATGAGCAGTTCTTC; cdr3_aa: CASSGGLDPRRRDEQFF
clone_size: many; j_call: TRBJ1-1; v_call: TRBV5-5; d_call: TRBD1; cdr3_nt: TGTGCCAGCAGCCCCGACAGGGGCTGGACTGAAGCTTTCTTT; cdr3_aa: CASSPDRGWTEAFF
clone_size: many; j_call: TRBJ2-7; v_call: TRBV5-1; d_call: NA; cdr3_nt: TGCGCCAGCAGGGGCGAGTACGAGCAGTACTTC; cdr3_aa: CASRGEYEQYF
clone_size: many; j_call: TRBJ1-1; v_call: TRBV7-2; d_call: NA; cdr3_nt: TGTGCCAGCAGCTTACTCACAGCAGGGAACACTGAAGCTTTCTTT; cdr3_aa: CASSLLTAGNTEAFF
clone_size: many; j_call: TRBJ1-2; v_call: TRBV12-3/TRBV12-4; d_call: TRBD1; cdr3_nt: TGTGCCAGCACCCTATCGATAATACAGGGGACAGCTAACTATGGCTACACCTTC; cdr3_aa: CASTLSIIQGTANYGYTF
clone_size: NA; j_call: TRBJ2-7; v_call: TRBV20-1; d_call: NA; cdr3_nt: TGCAGTGCTAGACCCCCGACAGTAAGCTCCTACGAGCAGTACTTC; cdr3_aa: CSARPPTVSSYEQYF
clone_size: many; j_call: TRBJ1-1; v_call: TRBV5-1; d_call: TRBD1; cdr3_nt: TGCGCCAGCAGCGGACTTACAGGGGACACTGAAGCTTTCTTT; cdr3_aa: CASSGLTGDTEAFF
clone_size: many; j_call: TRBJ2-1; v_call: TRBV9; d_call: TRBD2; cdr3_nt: TGTGCCAGCAGCGTAGATACTAGCGGGGTATACAATGAGCAGTTCTTC; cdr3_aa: CASSVDTSGVYNEQFF
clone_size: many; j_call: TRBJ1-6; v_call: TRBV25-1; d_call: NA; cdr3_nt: TGTGCCAGCAGTGTTCTCTCCTATAATTCACCCCTCCACTTT; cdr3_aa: CASSVLSYNSPLHF
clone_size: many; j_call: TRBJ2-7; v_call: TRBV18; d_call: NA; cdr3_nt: TGTGCCAGCTCACCGGCGGTCGGGACGCAAGGCTACGAGCAGTACTTC; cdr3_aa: CASSPAVGTQGYEQYF
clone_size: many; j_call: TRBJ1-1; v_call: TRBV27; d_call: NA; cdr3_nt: TGTGCCAGCAGTTTGGGGAGGGGCTCTAAGAACACTGAAGCTTTCTTT; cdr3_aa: CASSLGRGSKNTEAFF
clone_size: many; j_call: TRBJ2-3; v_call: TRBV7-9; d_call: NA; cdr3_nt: TGTGCCAGCAGCTTAGAGGGTTCGCAGTATTTT; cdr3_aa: CASSLEGSQYF
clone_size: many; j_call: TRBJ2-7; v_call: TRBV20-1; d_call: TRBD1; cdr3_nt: TGCAGTGCTAGCGAGACAGGGTTCTACGAGCAGTACTTC; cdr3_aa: CSASETGFYEQYF
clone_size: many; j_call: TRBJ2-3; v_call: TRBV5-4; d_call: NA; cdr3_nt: TGTGCCAGCAGCTTGGTTGGGGGGCTCACAGATACGCAGTATTTT; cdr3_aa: CASSLVGGLTDTQYF
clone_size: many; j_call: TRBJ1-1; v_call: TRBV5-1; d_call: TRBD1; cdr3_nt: TGCGCCAGCAGCATACAGACAGGGATGGCGAACACTGAAGCTTTCTTT; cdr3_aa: CASSIQTGMANTEAFF
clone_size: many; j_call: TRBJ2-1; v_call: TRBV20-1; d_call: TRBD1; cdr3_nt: TGCAGTGCTAGAGGAGACAGGGGGCAGAGTGAGCAGTTCTTC; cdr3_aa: CSARGDRGQSEQFF
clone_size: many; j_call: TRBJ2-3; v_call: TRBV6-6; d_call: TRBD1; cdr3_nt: TGTGCCAGCAGGGACGGACAGGGGCACACAGATACGCAGTATTTT; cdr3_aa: CASRDGQGHTDTQYF
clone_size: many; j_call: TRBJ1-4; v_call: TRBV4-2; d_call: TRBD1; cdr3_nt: TGTGCCAGCAGCCCCAGGGGGCAACGTGAAAAACTGTTTTTT; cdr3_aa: CASSPRGQREKLFF
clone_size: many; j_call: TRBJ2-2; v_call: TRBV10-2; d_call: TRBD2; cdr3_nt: TGCGCCAGCAGTGATAGCGGGGGCCGGAACACCGGGGAGCTGTTTTTT; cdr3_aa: CASSDSGGRNTGELFF
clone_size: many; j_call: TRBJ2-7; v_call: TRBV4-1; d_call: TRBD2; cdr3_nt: TGCGCCAGCAGCCTCGGGTTTGTAGCGGGCTACGAGCAGTACTTC; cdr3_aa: CASSLGFVAGYEQYF
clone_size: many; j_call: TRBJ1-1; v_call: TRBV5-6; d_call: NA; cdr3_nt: TGTGCCAGCAGCCGTGGGGCAGCAATGAACACTGAAGCTTTCTTT; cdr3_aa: CASSRGAAMNTEAFF
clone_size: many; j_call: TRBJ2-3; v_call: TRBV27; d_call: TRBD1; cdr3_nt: TGTGCCAGCAGTTTTTCCGGACAGGGCACAGATACGCAGTATTTT; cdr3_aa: CASSFSGQGTDTQYF
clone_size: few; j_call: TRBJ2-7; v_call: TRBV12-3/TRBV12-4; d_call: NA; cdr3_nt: TGTGCCCTCCTCGAGAGGCACGGTAACTCCTACGAGCAGTACTTC; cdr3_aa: CALLERHGNSYEQYF
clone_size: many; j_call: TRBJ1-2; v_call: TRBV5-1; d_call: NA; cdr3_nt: TGCGCCAGCAGCCCCGTCGGTGAGGGAAATGGCTACACCTTC; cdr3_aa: CASSPVGEGNGYTF
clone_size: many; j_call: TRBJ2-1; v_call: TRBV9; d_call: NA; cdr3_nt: TGTGCCAGCAGTGGGCACGATGAGCAGTTCTTC; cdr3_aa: CASSGHDEQFF
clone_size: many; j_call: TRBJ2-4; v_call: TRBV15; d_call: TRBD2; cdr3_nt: TGTGCCACCAGCAGAACCCGGAGGACTAGCGCCATAGGAGACATTCAGTACTTC; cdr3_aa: CATSRTRRTSAIGDIQYF
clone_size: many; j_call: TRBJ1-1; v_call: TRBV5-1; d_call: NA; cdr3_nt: TGCGCCAGCAGCTCCAAGGGGTACACTGAAGCTTTCTTT; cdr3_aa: CASSSKGYTEAFF
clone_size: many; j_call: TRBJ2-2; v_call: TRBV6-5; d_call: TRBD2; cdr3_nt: TGTGCCAGCAGTTACTCGGCGGGGGAAGTAATCACCGGGGAGCTGTTTTTT; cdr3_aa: CASSYSAGEVITGELFF
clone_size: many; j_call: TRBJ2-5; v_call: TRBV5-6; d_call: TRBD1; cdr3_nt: TGTGCCAGCAGCTTTGGGCAGGGGGCCGGGACCCAGTACTTC; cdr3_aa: CASSFGQGAGTQYF
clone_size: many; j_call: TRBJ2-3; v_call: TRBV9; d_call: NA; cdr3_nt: TGTGCCAGCAGCCCCGACTTTACCAATACGCAGTATTTT; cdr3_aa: CASSPDFTNTQYF
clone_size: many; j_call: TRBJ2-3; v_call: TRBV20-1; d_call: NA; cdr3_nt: TGCAGTGCCGAGGAGGTAGATACGCAGTATTTT; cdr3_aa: CSAEEVDTQYF
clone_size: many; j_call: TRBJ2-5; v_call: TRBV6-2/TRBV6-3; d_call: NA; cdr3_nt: TGTGCCAGCAGTCCACCCCTGACCGCCCAGTACTTC; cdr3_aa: CASSPPLTAQYF
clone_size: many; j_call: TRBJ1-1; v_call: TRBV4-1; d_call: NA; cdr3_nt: TGCGCCAGCAGCCAAGGTCACAGGAACACTGAAGCTTTCTTT; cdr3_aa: CASSQGHRNTEAFF
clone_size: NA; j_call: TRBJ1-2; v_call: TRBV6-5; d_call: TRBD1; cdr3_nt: TGTGCCAGCAGTAGGACCTTCGACAGGGGGCCTTCCAGTGGCTACACCTTC; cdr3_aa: CASSRTFDRGPSSGYTF
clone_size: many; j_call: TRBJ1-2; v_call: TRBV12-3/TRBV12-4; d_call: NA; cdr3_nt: TGTGCCAGCAGTCCTGGGCCCCCTGGCTACACCTTC; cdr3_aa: CASSPGPPGYTF
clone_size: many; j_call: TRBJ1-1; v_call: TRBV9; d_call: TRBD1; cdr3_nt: TGTGCCAGCAGCCCAGGGACAGCTGAAGCTTTCTTT; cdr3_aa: CASSPGTAEAFF
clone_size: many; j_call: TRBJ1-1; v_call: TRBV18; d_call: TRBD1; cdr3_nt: TGTGCCAGCTCGTCCGGGACAGGGTTCACTGAAGCTTTCTTT; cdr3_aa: CASSSGTGFTEAFF
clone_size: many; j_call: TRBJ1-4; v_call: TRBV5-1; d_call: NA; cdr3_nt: TGCGCCAGCAGCCTAGACGGGAGATCTAATGAAAAACTGTTTTTT; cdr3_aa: CASSLDGRSNEKLFF
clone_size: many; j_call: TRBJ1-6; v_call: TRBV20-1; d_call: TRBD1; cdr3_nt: TGCAGTGCTAGGTCGGGACAGAGCTCCTATAATTCACCCCTCCACTTT; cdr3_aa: CSARSGQSSYNSPLHF